The rows below give T cell receptor beta chains drawn from one sample of a study of beta chain features in type 1 diabetes. Libraries were prepared by immunoSEQ multiplex PCR; TCRdb keeps only in-frame clonotypes and omits some of them. The data contain about 340,000 clones, 7% to 10% of them singletons. Specimen: central memory CD4+ T cells from blood. These receptors were taken from a man under 40 with type 1 diabetes. The CDR3 runs from the conserved cysteine through the conserved F or W. D genes are given only for firm matches. Clone size is not always given. Where it is, it says once, few, many or a class for expanded clones.

clone_size | j_call | v_call | d_call | cdr3_nt | cdr3_aa
- | TRBJ1-1 | TRBV6-1 | - | TGTGCCATCAGTGAGTTCGGGACTGAAGCTTTCTTT | CAISEFGTEAFF
- | TRBJ2-5 | TRBV9 | - | TGTGCCAGCAGCGTAAACCCGGGGGGCCCGATGCGCCAGTACTTC | CASSVNPGGPMRQYF
- | TRBJ1-2 | TRBV15 | - | TGTGCCACCAGCACGGACGGTTACTATGGCTACACCTTC | CATSTDGYYGYTF
few | TRBJ1-2 | TRBV2 | - | TGTGCCAGCAGTGCCGGCTCTTCAGGCGGCTACACCTTC | CASSAGSSGGYTF
- | TRBJ2-7 | TRBV11-2 | TRBD1 | TGTGCCAGCAGCTTAGGGACAGGGAGTTCCTACGAGCAGTACTTC | CASSLGTGSSYEQYF
- | TRBJ1-6 | TRBV7-9 | - | TGTGCCAGCAGCTTTGGCAGCTCCTATAATTCACCCCTCCACTTT | CASSFGSSYNSPLHF
- | TRBJ1-6 | TRBV14 | - | TGTGCCAGCAGCCAACAGCTTAATTCACCCCTCCACTTT | CASSQQLNSPLHF
- | TRBJ1-1 | TRBV28 | - | TGTGCCAGTCGTGGGCAGGCTAACACTGAAGCTTTCTTT | CASRGQANTEAFF
- | TRBJ2-5 | TRBV2 | TRBD2 | TGTGCCAGTAGCTATGGACTAGCGGAACAAGAGACCCAGTACTTC | CASSYGLAEQETQYF
- | TRBJ1-5 | TRBV18 | - | TGTGCCAGCTCACCAGAGGCAGGGAATCAGCCCCAGCATTTT | CASSPEAGNQPQHF
few | TRBJ2-5 | TRBV11-2 | - | TGTGCCAGCAGGCCCCCGGGGGAGCCCGGGTTGGAGACCCAGTACTTC | CASRPPGEPGLETQYF
few | TRBJ2-7 | TRBV9 | TRBD1 | TGTGCCAGCAGCCCTCCTGGGACAGGGTCCTACGAGCAGTACTTC | CASSPPGTGSYEQYF
few | TRBJ2-5 | TRBV7-9 | TRBD1 | TGTGCCAGCAGGCCCGGGACAGAGAAAGAGACCCAGTACTTC | CASRPGTEKETQYF
few | TRBJ2-2 | TRBV18 | - | TGTGCCAGCTCAGGAGGTTTCAGCACCGGGGAGCTGTTTTTT | CASSGGFSTGELFF
once | TRBJ2-5 | TRBV6-1 | - | TGTGCCAGCAGTAGACGACCGACACAAGAGACCCAGTACTTC | CASSRRPTQETQYF
few | TRBJ1-2 | TRBV6-6 | - | TGTGCCAGCAGGCGAACAGGGACGAACTATGGCTACACCTTC | CASRRTGTNYGYTF
few | TRBJ1-5 | TRBV2 | - | TGTGCCAGCAGTGAAGGTTCTGGTGGTGGGCAGCCCCAGCATTTT | CASSEGSGGGQPQHF
- | TRBJ1-3 | TRBV29-1 | - | TGCAGCGTCCAGGGCCCCGGCTCTGGAAACACCATATATTTT | CSVQGPGSGNTIYF
- | TRBJ1-5 | TRBV2 | - | TGTGCCAGCAGCCCTCCCCCGGGGGTGAATCAGCCCCAGCATTTT | CASSPPPGVNQPQHF
- | TRBJ2-1 | TRBV7-8 | TRBD2 | TGTGCCAGCAGCTTAAGGACTAGCGGGGGCAGCCCTGAGCAGTTCTTC | CASSLRTSGGSPEQFF
few | TRBJ1-1 | TRBV18 | - | TGTGCCAGCTCACCAGCCGGAGCCAACACTGAAGCTTTCTTT | CASSPAGANTEAFF
- | TRBJ2-6 | TRBV5-6 | - | TGTGCCAGCAGCTGGATACAGGGACTGCACTCTGGGGCCAACGTCCTGACTTTC | CASSWIQGLHSGANVLTF
- | TRBJ1-5 | TRBV11-3 | - | TGTGCCAGCAGCTTCTTTCCGGGGATGATCCCCCAGCATTTT | CASSFFPGMIPQHF
- | TRBJ2-3 | TRBV29-1 | - | TGCAGCGTTGGTTACGGGGAAATAGATACGCAGTATTTT | CSVGYGEIDTQYF
few | TRBJ1-2 | TRBV2 | - | TGTGCCAGCAGTGAAGGGGGCGGTGGCTACACCTTC | CASSEGGGGYTF
many | TRBJ1-2 | TRBV12-5 | TRBD1 | TGTGCTAGTGGTTTGGACATACCGGGACAGCTCAACTATGGCTACACCTTC | CASGLDIPGQLNYGYTF
few | TRBJ2-5 | TRBV11-2 | TRBD2 | TGTGCCAGCAGCTTAAGACTAGCACCCGAGACCCAGTACTTC | CASSLRLAPETQYF
few | TRBJ1-5 | TRBV30 | TRBD1 | TGTGCCTGGAGGAAGAGACAGGGAAGCAATCAGCCCCAGCATTTT | CAWRKRQGSNQPQHF
- | TRBJ2-2 | TRBV19 | - | TGTGCCAGTAGCCGGGCGAACACCGGGGAGCTGTTTTTT | CASSRANTGELFF
- | TRBJ2-2 | TRBV18 | TRBD2 | TGTGCCAGCTCACCAGCGACTAGCGGCACCGGGGAGCTGTTTTTT | CASSPATSGTGELFF
few | TRBJ2-4 | TRBV7-2 | - | TGTGCCAGCAGCACCTATAGTCACATTCAGTACTTC | CASSTYSHIQYF